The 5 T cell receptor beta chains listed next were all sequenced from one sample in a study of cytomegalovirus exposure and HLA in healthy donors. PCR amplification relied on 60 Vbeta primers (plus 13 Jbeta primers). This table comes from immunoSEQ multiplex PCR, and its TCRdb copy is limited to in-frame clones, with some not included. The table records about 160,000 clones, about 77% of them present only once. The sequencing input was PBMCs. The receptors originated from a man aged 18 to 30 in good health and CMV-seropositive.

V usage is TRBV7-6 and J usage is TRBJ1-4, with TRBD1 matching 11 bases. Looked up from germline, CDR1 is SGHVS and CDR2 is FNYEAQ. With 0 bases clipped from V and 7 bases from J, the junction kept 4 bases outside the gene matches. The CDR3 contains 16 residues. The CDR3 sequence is CASSLADRGRGEKLFF. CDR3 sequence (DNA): TGTGCCAGCAGCTTAGCGGACAGGGGGCGAGGTGAAAAACTGTTTTTT.

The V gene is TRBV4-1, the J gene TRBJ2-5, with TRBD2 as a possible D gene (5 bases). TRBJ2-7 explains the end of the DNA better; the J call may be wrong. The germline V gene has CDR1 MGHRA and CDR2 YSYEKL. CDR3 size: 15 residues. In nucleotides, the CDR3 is TGCGCCAGCAGCCAAGATCCGGGTGGAGGATACGAGCAGTACTTC. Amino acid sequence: CASSQDPGGGYEQYF.

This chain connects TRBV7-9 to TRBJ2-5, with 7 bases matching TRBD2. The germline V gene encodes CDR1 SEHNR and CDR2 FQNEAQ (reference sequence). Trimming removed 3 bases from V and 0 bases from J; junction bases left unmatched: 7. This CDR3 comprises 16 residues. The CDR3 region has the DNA TGTGCCAGCAGCTTGTCAACTAGCGTCTACCAAGAGACCCAGTACTTC. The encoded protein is CASSLSTSVYQETQYF.

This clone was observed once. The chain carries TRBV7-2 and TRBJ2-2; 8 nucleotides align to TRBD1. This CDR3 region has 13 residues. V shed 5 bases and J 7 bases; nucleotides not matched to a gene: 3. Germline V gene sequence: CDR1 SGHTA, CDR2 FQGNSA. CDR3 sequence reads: CASSRTGNGELFF. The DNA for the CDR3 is TGTGCCAGCAGCCGGACAGGGAACGGGGAGCTGTTTTTT.

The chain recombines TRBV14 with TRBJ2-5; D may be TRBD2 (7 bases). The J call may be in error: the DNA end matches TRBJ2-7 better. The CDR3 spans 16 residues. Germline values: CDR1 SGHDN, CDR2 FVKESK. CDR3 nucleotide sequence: TGTGCCAGCAGCCAAGCTTTGGGGGGGGCGAGTCTCGAGCAGTACTTC. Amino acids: CASSQALGGASLEQYF.